Detailed here is one T cell receptor beta chain. The specificity of this receptor is unknown. No quality values exist for individual bases; no much larger clone is one base distant. TCRbeta CDR3 regions were amplified from genomic DNA by means of the immunoSEQ Assay, a bias-controlled multiplex PCR. As for how the authors treated the data: Within the assay, amplification of reference gene primers was used to estimate how many nucleated cells each sample contained. To quantify the absolute abundance of each unique TCRbeta CDR3 rearrangement, sequence reads were collapsed and filtered. For each sample, productive Simpson clonality was calculated as the square root of Simpson's diversity index across productive rearrangements. The table was pulled from immuneACCESS by TCRdb, which kept in-frame rearrangements only. Such tables lose some clones; where checked, under half of the loss comes from unresolved V genes, and the rest has no known cause. The V and J calls and clone size were taken over from that table, and D and trimming were inferred from the DNA. This sample has 150,000 to 200,000 clones in its table, and roughly nine tenths of those were observed once. The ten largest clonotypes hold 1.5% to 2% of the sample.

These data are taken from a study of blood T cell repertoires in COVID-19 (dated by TCRdb to 2018 to 2021). Broadly, across the study: Samples covering the acute and convalescent phases of COVID-19 were provided by collaborators in the United States, Italy and Spain. The prospective study material was composed of cDNA or gDNA derived from T cells, B-cell-depleted T cells, or PBMCs. Deeply sampled blood TCRbeta repertoires from subjects exposed to, actively infected with, or recovered from COVID-19 were included in the dataset. A freely available public database, intended as a resource for researchers studying the immune response to SARS-CoV-2, is where the repertoires were released. Samples came from the ongoing ImmuneRACE study (first 160 participants) plus 1,254 subjects from 6 global collaborators. The sample metadata nearly always contained a de-identified subject ID, COVID-19 status, age in years and sex. Where available, HLA class I and class II types were obtained from metadata supplied by the sample provider rather than from assay-based typing.

A second Seattle source provided samples from volunteer blood donors who had recovered from COVID-19. Each collaborating institution followed its own protocols to collect whole blood in K2EDTA tubes. For TCRbeta analysis, collaborators shipped samples as frozen whole blood, isolated PBMCs, or DNA extracted from either of those sample types. The CDR3 has 13 amino acids, counting the end cysteine and phenylalanine. Solely the CDR3 DNA is kept, with 39 bases framed from the first base. V sheds 4 bases and J sheds 9 bases, leaving 12 bases between their ends. CDR1 LGHNA and CDR2 YSLEER are derived from the germline V gene. What the study reported, not specific to this receptor: How much clinical and demographic metadata was included differed by source and by participant, and the metadata was provided uncurated.

The receptor's source is a man between 18 and 35 years old who had recovered from COVID-19. The chain joins TRBV4-3 to TRBJ2-2; perhaps TRBD1 is the D gene, with 6 bases matching. The specimen was peripheral blood. The DNA sequence reads TGCGCCAGCAGCCCATCGTGGGGGCGGGAGCTGTTTTTT. It translates to CASSPSWGRELFF.